Shown below are 10 T cell receptor beta chains from a single sample sequenced in a study of blood T cell repertoires in COVID-19. Only in-frame clones appear in the TCRdb table, and some are missing; sequencing was by immunoSEQ multiplex PCR. The repertoire includes about 22,000 clones, around 80% of them detected once, and roughly 20% sits in the top ten. Sequenced: peripheral blood. The receptors originated from a man of 80 years or more with active or convalescent COVID-19.

Written as DNA, the CDR3 is TGTGCCAGCAGTTACTCACAGGGTAGGACTTTCTTT. Translation gives CASSYSQGRTFF. The rearrangement uses TRBV6-5 and TRBJ1-1; possible D gene TRBD1, 6 bases. CDR3 length equals 12 residues. Germline V gene data show CDR1 as MNHEY and CDR2 as SVGAGI. Trimming shortened V by 0 bases and J by 12 bases, and 11 bases separated the two germline ends.

The chain is built from TRBV5-1 and TRBJ1-1; D gene unclear. V gave up 2 bases and J gave up 6 bases, with 17 bases separating them. Germline V gene data show CDR1 as SGHRS and CDR2 as YFSETQ. This CDR3 contains 15 residues. The CDR3 loop reads CASSLVGGAGAEAFF. CDR3 coding DNA: TGCGCCAGCAGCTTAGTCGGAGGAGCCGGGGCTGAAGCTTTCTTT. Drawing the rest from reference TRBV5-1 and TRBJ1-1, the complete variable domain is KAGVTQTPRYLIKTRGQQVTLSCSPISGHRSVSWYQQTPGQGLQFLFEYFSETQRNKGNFPGRFSGRQFSNSRSEMNVSTLELGDSALYLCASSLVGGAGAEAFFGQGTRLTVV.

This chain links TRBV2 with TRBJ2-3; TRBD2 agrees at 13 bases. This CDR3 has 17 residues. The junction had 5 bases not matched to a gene; V was cut back by 4 bases and J by 1 base. Germline V CDR1 and CDR2: SNHLY, FYNNEI. The CDR3 spells CASSVPGTSGGTDTQYF. DNA for the CDR3: TGTGCCAGCAGTGTCCCCGGGACTAGCGGGGGCACAGATACGCAGTATTTT.

The rearrangement uses TRBV9 and TRBJ2-5; TRBD1 matches 7 bases. V trimming: 3 bases; J trimming: 2 bases; junction bases outside the gene matches: 4. In germline, CDR1 is SGDLS, CDR2 YYNGEE. This CDR3 has 14 amino acids. The CDR3 here is CASSADRVQETQYF. CDR3 DNA: TGTGCCAGCAGCGCTGACAGGGTTCAAGAGACCCAGTACTTC.

The chain recombines TRBV2 with TRBJ1-6, with D maybe TRBD1 (6 bases). The length of the CDR3 is 14 residues. Trimming removed 1 base from V and 10 bases from J, with 11 bases in between. Germline CDR1 SNHLY, CDR2 FYNNEI. The CDR3 protein is CASSEDRAGSPLHF. CDR3 sequence (DNA): TGTGCCAGCAGTGAAGACAGGGCAGGCTCACCCCTCCACTTT.

The V and J genes are TRBV15 and TRBJ2-7; no reliable D call. This CDR3 spans 15 amino acids. Between the trimmed V and J ends, which lost 0 bases and 0 bases, there was a span of 9 bases. In germline, CDR1 is LNHNV, CDR2 YYDKDF (reference sequence). The DNA for the CDR3 is TGTGCCACCAGCAGAGATCCGGCGGACTCCTACGAGCAGTACTTC. Translated, it gives CATSRDPADSYEQYF.

V and J are TRBV2 and TRBJ2-2; D may be TRBD1 (6 bases). The CDR3 extends over 14 amino acids. V dropped 9 bases and J dropped 0 bases, with 11 bases sitting between them. CDR1 is SNHLY and CDR2 is FYNNEI in the germline V gene. The CDR3 region has the DNA TGTGCCAGGGCAGGGGCCGCGAACACCGGGGAGCTGTTTTTT. As protein: CARAGAANTGELFF.

The V and J genes are TRBV7-2 and TRBJ2-7; the match to TRBD2 covers 8 bases. Germline assignment: CDR1 SGHTA and CDR2 FQGNSA. The CDR3 runs to 18 residues. J gave up 3 bases and V 5 bases, and 18 bases lay outside the gene matches. DNA of the CDR3: TGTGCCAGCAGCCCCACCCAGCGGGGGAGCGTCTTGCTCTACGAGCAGTACTTC. Protein: CASSPTQRGSVLLYEQYF. The whole variable domain, remainder taken from reference TRBV7-2 and TRBJ2-7, is GAGVSQSPSNKVTEKGKDVELRCDPISGHTALYWYRQSLGQGLEFLIYFQGNSAPDKSGLPSDRFSAERTGGSVSTLTIQRTQQEDSAVYLCASSPTQRGSVLLYEQYFGPGTRLTVT.

J is TRBJ2-5 and V is TRBV30; 11 bases align to TRBD2. The CDR3 has 16 residues. Germline-derived CDR1 and CDR2 are GTSNPN and SVGIG (reference sequence). V shed 0 bases and J 5 bases; nucleotides not matched to a gene: 8. The CDR3 spells CAWSVLLAGVGETQYF. CDR3 DNA sequence: TGTGCCTGGAGTGTACTACTAGCGGGAGTCGGTGAGACCCAGTACTTC.

The V and J genes are TRBV7-9 and TRBJ1-5; no definite D call. In germline, CDR1 is SEHNR, CDR2 FQNEAQ (reference sequence). V lost 3 bases and J lost 5, with 5 bases in between. The CDR3 covers 12 residues. The CDR3 DNA reads as TGTGCCAGCAGCTTGGTAGATCAGCCCCAGCATTTT. It is translated as CASSLVDQPQHF.